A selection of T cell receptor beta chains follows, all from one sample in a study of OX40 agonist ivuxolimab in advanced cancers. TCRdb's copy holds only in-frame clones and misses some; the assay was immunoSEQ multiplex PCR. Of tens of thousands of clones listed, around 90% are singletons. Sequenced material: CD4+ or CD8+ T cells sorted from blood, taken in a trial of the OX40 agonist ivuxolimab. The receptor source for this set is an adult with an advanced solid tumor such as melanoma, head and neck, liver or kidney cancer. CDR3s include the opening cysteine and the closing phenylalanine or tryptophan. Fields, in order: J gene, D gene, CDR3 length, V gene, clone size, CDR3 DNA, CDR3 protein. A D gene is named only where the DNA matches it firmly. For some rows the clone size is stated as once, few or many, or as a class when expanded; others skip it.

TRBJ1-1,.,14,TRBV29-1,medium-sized,TGCAGCGTTGAAGTGGGAGGGGGGAACACTGAAGCTTTCTTT,CSVEVGGGNTEAFF
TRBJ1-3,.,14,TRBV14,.,TGTGCCAGCAGCCAGACAGCCTCTGGAAACACCATATATTTT,CASSQTASGNTIYF
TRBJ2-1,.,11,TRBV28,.,TGTGCCAGCAGTTTAGCGGATGGTATGTTCTTC,CASSLADGMFF
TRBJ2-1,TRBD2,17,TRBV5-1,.,TGCGCCAGCAGCCGGGGGGCTAGCGGGAGGGCCAGTAATGAGCAGTTCTTC,CASSRGASGRASNEQFF
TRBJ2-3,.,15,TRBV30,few,TGTGCCTGGAGCCTATGGGCCCGGGTGGCAGATACGCAGTATTTT,CAWSLWARVADTQYF
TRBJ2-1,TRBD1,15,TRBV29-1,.,TGCAGCGTTTCTCTCCGGGACAGCTCCTACAATGAGCAGTTCTTC,CSVSLRDSSYNEQFF
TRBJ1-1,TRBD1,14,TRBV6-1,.,TGTGCCAGCCCATCCAGGGGGGCAACCACTGAAGCTTTCTTT,CASPSRGATTEAFF
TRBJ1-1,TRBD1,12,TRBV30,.,TGTGCTAAGGGACAGTCGAACACTGAAGCTTTCTTT,CAKGQSNTEAFF
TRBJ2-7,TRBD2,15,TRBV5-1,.,TGCGCCAGCAGCTTGTATGGGACTAGCTTGGTCGAGCAGTACTTC,CASSLYGTSLVEQYF
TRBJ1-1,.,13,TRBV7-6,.,TGTGCCAGCAGCTTAGAACTGAACACTGAAGCTTTCTTT,CASSLELNTEAFF
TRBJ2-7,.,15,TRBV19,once,TGTGCCAGTAGCGAGACACCCACCGGCACCTACGAGCAGTACTTC,CASSETPTGTYEQYF
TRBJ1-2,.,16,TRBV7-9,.,TGTGCCAGCAGCCGAGTCGGGGCCGTTCCGTCCTATGGCTACACCTTC,CASSRVGAVPSYGYTF
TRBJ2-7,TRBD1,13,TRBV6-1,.,TGTGCCAGCAGTGAGGACAGGGGAGGGGAGCAGTACTTC,CASSEDRGGEQYF
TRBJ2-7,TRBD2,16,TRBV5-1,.,TGCGCCAGCAGCCCGCGGGCGGGAGTCGGGCCCTACGAGCAGTACTTC,CASSPRAGVGPYEQYF
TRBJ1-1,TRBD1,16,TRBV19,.,TGTGCCAGTAGTGCCATGGACAGGGGGCCCCACACTGAAGCTTTCTTT,CASSAMDRGPHTEAFF
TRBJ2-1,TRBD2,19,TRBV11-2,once,TGTGCCAGCAGCTTAAGGTCAGGGACTAGCGGAAACTCCTACAATGAGCAGTTCTTC,CASSLRSGTSGNSYNEQFF
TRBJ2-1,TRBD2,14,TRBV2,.,TGTGCCAGCAGTGCGAGCGGGAGGGGTAGTGAGCAGTTCTTC,CASSASGRGSEQFF
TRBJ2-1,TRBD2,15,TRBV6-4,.,TGTGCCAGCAGTCCGACTAGCGGGAGGGGTAATGAGCAGTTCTTC,CASSPTSGRGNEQFF
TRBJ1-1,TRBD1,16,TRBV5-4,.,TGTGCCAGCAGCTTGGGCCTCGGGACAGGGGAGACGGGAGCTTTCTTT,CASSLGLGTGETGAFF
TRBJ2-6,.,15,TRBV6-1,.,TGTGCCAGCAGTGAAATCAGTTCTGGGGCCAACGTCCTGACTTTC,CASSEISSGANVLTF
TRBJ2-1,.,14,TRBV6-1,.,TGTGCCAGCAGTGATTGGCAGGGGGGAATGCGGCAGTTCTTC,CASSDWQGGMRQFF
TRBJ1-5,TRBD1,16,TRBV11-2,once,TGTGCCAGCAGCAGATCCGGGACAGGGGGCCGACAGCCCCAGCATTTT,CASSRSGTGGRQPQHF
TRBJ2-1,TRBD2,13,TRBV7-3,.,TGTGCCAGCAGCTACACTAGCGGGAGTAAACAGTTCTTC,CASSYTSGSKQFF
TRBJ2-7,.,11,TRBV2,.,TGTGCCAGCAGTGCTTCCTACGAGCAGTACTTC,CASSASYEQYF
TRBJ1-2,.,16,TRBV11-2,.,TGTGCCAGCAGCTTAGCTCCCCCCCCCGCGGGGGGTGGCTACACCTTC,CASSLAPPPAGGGYTF
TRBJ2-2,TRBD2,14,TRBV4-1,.,TGCGCCAGCAGCCACGCGGGAGGGTACGGGGAGCTGTTTTTT,CASSHAGGYGELFF
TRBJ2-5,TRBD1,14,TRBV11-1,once,TGTGCCAGCAGTTCTCGGACAGGGTTAGAGACCCAGTACTTC,CASSSRTGLETQYF
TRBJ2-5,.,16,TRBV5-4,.,TGTGCCAGCAGACAAGATTCAAACAGGGCGGAAGAGACCCAGTACTTC,CASRQDSNRAEETQYF
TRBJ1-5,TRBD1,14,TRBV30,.,TGTGCCTGGGGCAGGGGGCTTAGCAATCAGCCCCAGCATTTT,CAWGRGLSNQPQHF
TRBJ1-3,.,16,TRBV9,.,TGTGCCAGCAGCGGAACAGATCTCCGGCTTGGAAACACCATATATTTT,CASSGTDLRLGNTIYF
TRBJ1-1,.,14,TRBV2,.,TGTGCCAGCAGTCGGGACTCTAGGAACACTGAAGCTTTCTTT,CASSRDSRNTEAFF
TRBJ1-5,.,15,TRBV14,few,TGTGCCAGCAGCCAAACAATTACCGGCAATCAGCCCCAGCATTTT,CASSQTITGNQPQHF
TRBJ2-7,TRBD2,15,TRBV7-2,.,TGTGCCAGCAGCTTAGGGTCTAGCGGGAGTTACGAGCAGTACTTC,CASSLGSSGSYEQYF
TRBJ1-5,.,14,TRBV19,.,TGTGCCAGTAGTATTAGGACATCCAATCAGCCCCAGCATTTT,CASSIRTSNQPQHF
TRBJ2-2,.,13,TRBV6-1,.,TGTGCCAGCAGTGAGGACCACACCGGGGAGCTGTTTTTT,CASSEDHTGELFF
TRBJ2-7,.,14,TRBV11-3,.,TGTGCCAGCAGCTCCGGACCCAGCTCCTACGAGCAGTACTTC,CASSSGPSSYEQYF
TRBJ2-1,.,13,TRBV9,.,TGTGCCAGCAGCGCGGGACTCGCCGGGGAGCAGTTCTTC,CASSAGLAGEQFF
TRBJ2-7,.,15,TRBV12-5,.,TGTGCTAGTGGTTTGGGGGCAGTTCCTCCCTACGAGCAGTACTTC,CASGLGAVPPYEQYF
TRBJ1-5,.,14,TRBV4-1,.,TGCGCCAGCAGCCAAGTCGGGGGCCGGCAGCCCCAGCATTTT,CASSQVGGRQPQHF
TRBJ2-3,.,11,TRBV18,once,TGTGCCAGCTCACAGGCAGATACGCAGTATTTT,CASSQADTQYF
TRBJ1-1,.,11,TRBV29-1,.,TGCAGCGTTGAAACCCGGACTGAAGCTTTCTTT,CSVETRTEAFF
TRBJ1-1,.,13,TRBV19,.,TGTGCCAGTAGTATTGGCCACAGAAACGAAGCTTTCTTT,CASSIGHRNEAFF
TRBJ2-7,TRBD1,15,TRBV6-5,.,TGTGCCAGCAGCCCCACGGGACAGGGAAGTCACGAGCAGTACTTC,CASSPTGQGSHEQYF
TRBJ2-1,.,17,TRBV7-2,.,TGTGCCAGCAGCTTAGAGTCTACTAGAACGGGCTCCAATGAGCAGTTCTTC,CASSLESTRTGSNEQFF
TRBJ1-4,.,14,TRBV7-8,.,TGTGCCAGCAGCTTAGAAGCAACTAATGAAAAACTGTTTTTT,CASSLEATNEKLFF
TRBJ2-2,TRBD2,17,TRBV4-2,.,TGTGCCAGCAGCCAAGTCGGGGCGGGAGTGGGCACCGGGGAGCTGTTTTTT,CASSQVGAGVGTGELFF